These 32 T cell receptor beta chains were all obtained from the same sample, sequenced in a study of T cell repertoires in cytomegalovirus infection. Each CDR3 protein gets one entry after TCRdb re-called the reads with MiXCR. Seen here are roughly 760,000 distinct CDR3 sequences, about 40% observed once, and the top ten hold under 3%. The sequencing sample was made of PBMCs. These receptors all come from a human donor in good health (CMV status not recorded). Some clones in this sample may be carry-over from other donors' samples.

This clonotype was detected a few times. This rearrangement joins TRBV7-6 to TRBJ2-2; possibly TRBD1 for D (5 bases). CDR3 length: 11 residues. V lost 8 bases to trimming and J lost 6 bases, with 7 bases between them. Germline CDR1 reads SGHVS; CDR2 reads FNYEAQ. The CDR3 loop is CASLGAGELFF. CDR3 DNA sequence: TGTGCCAGCTTAGGGGCCGGGGAGCTGTTTTTT.

This clonotype was recorded many times. V usage is TRBV7-2 and J usage is TRBJ2-5, with TRBD2 matching over 8 bases. Germline V gene lookup returns CDR1 SGHTA and CDR2 FQGNSA. J lost 1 base, V lost 1 base, and 5 bases had no gene match. The CDR3 extends over 16 amino acids. As DNA, the CDR3 is TGTGCCAGCAGCTTAGTGCCAGCGGGGGCCCAAGAGACCCAGTACTTC. It yields the protein CASSLVPAGAQETQYF.

V usage is TRBV19 and J usage is TRBJ2-1, with TRBD2 matching 9 bases. The germline gives CDR1 LNHDA, CDR2 SQIVND (reference sequence). The CDR3 runs 15 residues. The ends lost 6 bases at V and 0 bases at J; junction bases unmatched: 3. CDR3 sequence reads: CASRERGDSYNEQFF. The CDR3 DNA sequence: TGTGCCAGTAGGGAGCGGGGGGACTCCTACAATGAGCAGTTCTTC. Using reference TRBV19 and TRBJ2-1 for the parts outside the CDR3, the full variable domain is DGGITQSPKYLFRKEGQNVTLSCEQNLNHDAMYWYRQDPGQGLRLIYYSQIVNDFQKGDIAEGYSVSREKKESFPLTVTSAQKNPTAFYLCASRERGDSYNEQFFGPGTRLTVL.

This clonotype was found a few times. The chain has TRBV6-2 or TRBV6-3 and TRBJ2-7; D possibly uses TRBD1 or TRBD2 (5 bases each). V was clipped by 2 bases and J by 6 bases, with 26 bases between them. Looked up from germline, CDR1 is MNHEY and CDR2 is SVGEGT. The CDR3 is 18 amino acids. The CDR3 loop is CASSYPSQGPPLQSEQYF. The CDR3, as DNA: TGTGCCAGCAGTTACCCATCTCAGGGACCCCCGCTACAGTCCGAGCAGTACTTC.

The rearrangement joins TRBV5-1 to TRBJ1-1, with D uncertain. The CDR3 spans 14 residues. The V gene's germline CDR1 is SGHRS and CDR2 YFSETQ. The V end lost 0 bases, the J end lost 1 base, and 7 bases lay between the germline ends. The CDR3 DNA reads TGCGCCAGCAGCTTGGCGGAGACGAACACTGAAGCTTTCTTT. Encoded protein: CASSLAETNTEAFF.

This clonotype was counted only a few times. It is unclear where the CDR3 begins or ends on the DNA, so no DNA is shown, and the CDR3 is as TCRdb lists it. This chain links TRBV5-6 with TRBJ1-1. Germline V gene data show CDR1 as SGHDT and CDR2 as YYEEEE. 13 amino acids form the CDR3, both terminal residues included. CDR3: CASSFWPRKEAFF.

This clonotype has a handful of counts. The J gene is TRBJ2-1, the V gene TRBV5-6; 7 nucleotides match TRBD2. Per germline, CDR1 SGHDT and CDR2 YYEEEE. The V segment lost 2 bases and the J segment 9 bases; nucleotides outside the gene matches: 11. CDR3 length: 15 amino acids. CDR3 DNA sequence: TGTGCCAGCAGCTTCCCGGGACGGGGGGAGGGTGAGCAGTTCTTC. This encodes CASSFPGRGEGEQFF.

The gene calls are TRBV12-3 or TRBV12-4 and TRBJ1-2; 11 bases match TRBD1. The J segment lost 9 bases and the V segment lost 7 bases, leaving 10 bases of the junction unmatched. The CDR3 is 14 amino acids. The CDR3 loop reads CASTRTGGRLSYTF. The CDR3 bases are TGTGCCAGCACCAGGACAGGGGGCCGCTTAAGCTACACCTTC.

This clonotype has just a few counts. This chain connects TRBV6-1 to TRBJ2-6; 8 bases line up with TRBD1. In germline, CDR1 is MNHNS, CDR2 SASEGT. J was trimmed by 1 base and V by 1 base; bases with no gene match: 6. CDR3 length: 18 amino acids. CDR3 sequence reads: CASSEVGTGLSGANVLTF. The CDR3 DNA reads TGTGCCAGCAGTGAAGTAGGGACAGGTCTATCTGGGGCCAACGTCCTGACTTTC.

There are a few counts of this clonotype. The V gene is TRBV19, the J gene TRBJ2-2, with D perhaps TRBD2 (5 bases). The CDR3 length is 14 residues. The germline gives CDR1 LNHDA, CDR2 SQIVND (reference sequence). V gave up 7 bases and J gave up 2 bases, with 11 bases separating them. The CDR3 DNA sequence: TGTGCCAGTAAAGCGGTAGTAAACACCGGGGAGCTGTTTTTT. Translation gives CASKAVVNTGELFF.

The V call is TRBV7-2, the J call TRBJ2-7, with 7 bases that match TRBD1. The CDR3 loop spans 15 amino acids. In germline, CDR1 is SGHTA, CDR2 FQGNSA. The J segment lost 3 bases and the V segment lost 3 bases, leaving 8 bases of the junction unmatched. The CDR3 nucleotides are TGTGCCAGCAGCTTGGAAGGGGGCGCGAACTACGAGCAGTACTTC. Amino acid sequence: CASSLEGGANYEQYF.

This clonotype was seen ten or more times. The chain couples TRBV28 to TRBJ1-5, with unresolved D. CDR3 length: 13 amino acids. Germline V gene sequence: CDR1 MDHEN, CDR2 SYDVKM. V lost 6 bases, J lost 0 bases, and 6 bases lay in between. CDR3 in DNA: TGTGCCAGCAGCCCCGATAGCAATCAGCCCCAGCATTTT. Protein: CASSPDSNQPQHF.

The table lists this clonotype with a few counts. V usage is TRBV7-6 and J usage is TRBJ2-5; 8 bases are a match to TRBD1. This CDR3 is built from 14 residues. Germline V gene data show CDR1 as SGHVS and CDR2 as FNYEAQ. J was trimmed by 4 bases and V by 2 bases; bases with no gene match: 3. The CDR3 loop is CASSLTTGVETQYF. CDR3 nucleotides: TGTGCCAGCAGCTTAACGACAGGGGTAGAGACCCAGTACTTC.

The genes are TRBV7-2 and TRBJ2-1, with a weak D call TRBD1 (6 bases). V shed 0 bases and J shed 8 bases, with 11 bases lying between them. The CDR3 runs 14 residues. Per the germline V gene, CDR1 is SGHTA and CDR2 is FQGNSA. CDR3 in DNA: TGTGCCAGCAGCTTAGCGTGGGCAGGGGATGAGCAGTTCTTC. Protein: CASSLAWAGDEQFF.

Details on this clonotype: One end of the junction varies from germline; a read error may be responsible. The V call is TRBV15, the J call TRBJ1-4, with D unclear. The V gene's germline CDR1 is LNHNV and CDR2 YYDKDF (reference sequence). CDR3 length: 16 amino acids. CDR3 residues: CATSGERSTLHEKLFF. DNA of the CDR3: TGTGCCACCAGCGGAGAAAGGTCGACGTTACATGAAAAACTGTTTTTT.

This clonotype was found a few times. V and J are TRBV29-1 and TRBJ1-1, with D unresolved. Germline V gene data show CDR1 as SQVTM and CDR2 as ANQGSEA. The V end lost 3 bases, the J end lost 0 bases, and 23 bases lay between the germline ends. This CDR3 has 18 residues. CDR3 loop: CSVDGSVDPLIMNTEAFF. The DNA of the CDR3 is TGCAGCGTTGACGGCAGCGTTGATCCCCTAATCATGAACACTGAAGCTTTCTTT.

This clonotype appeared a few times. The rearrangement uses TRBV28 and TRBJ2-2, with 8 bases aligning to TRBD1. The germline V gene has CDR1 MDHEN and CDR2 SYDVKM. The CDR3 loop spans 14 amino acids. After removal of 7 bases from V and 7 bases from J, the junction contained 8 bases not matched to a gene. CDR3 in DNA: TGTGCCAGCAATTACAGGGGGAAGGTCGGGGAGCTGTTTTTT. Its translation is CASNYRGKVGELFF.

The chain recombines TRBV19 with TRBJ1-5; weak D call: TRBD1 (5 bases). V gave up 7 bases and J gave up 6 bases, with 10 bases separating them. The CDR3 consists of 12 residues. Germline CDR1 and CDR2: LNHDA and SQIVND (reference sequence). The CDR3 sequence is CASKGVRQPQHF. As DNA, the CDR3 is TGTGCCAGTAAAGGGGTTCGTCAGCCCCAGCATTTT. Together with reference TRBV19 and TRBJ1-5, the CDR3 gives the full variable domain: DGGITQSPKYLFRKEGQNVTLSCEQNLNHDAMYWYRQDPGQGLRLIYYSQIVNDFQKGDIAEGYSVSREKKESFPLTVTSAQKNPTAFYLCASKGVRQPQHFGDGTRLSIL.

This clonotype showed up many times. The chain links TRBV7-2 to TRBJ1-3, with a possible D match to TRBD1 (6 bases). Germline assignment: CDR1 SGHTA and CDR2 FQGNSA. Trimming removed 2 bases at V and 3 bases at J, with 8 bases between. This CDR3 is built from 14 residues. The CDR3 DNA reads TGTGCCAGCAGCTTACAGGGGTTTGGAAACACCATATATTTT. Residues: CASSLQGFGNTIYF.

This clonotype was observed a few times. The chain employs TRBV12-3 or TRBV12-4 and TRBJ2-3; 8 bases match TRBD2. The V gene end was trimmed by 6 bases and the J gene end by 2 bases; junction bases not matched to a gene: 7. This CDR3 comprises 15 residues. CDR3 sequence reads: CASSITGGITDTQYF. In DNA form, the CDR3 reads TGTGCCAGCAGCATTACGGGGGGGATCACAGATACGCAGTATTTT.

This clonotype was observed a handful of times. The chain recombines TRBV12-3 or TRBV12-4 with TRBJ2-5; TRBD1 aligns across 8 bases. The CDR3 has 12 residues. J gave up 5 bases and V 8 bases, and 4 bases lay outside the gene matches. The CDR3 is CASEDREETQYF. For the CDR3, the DNA is TGTGCCAGCGAGGACAGGGAGGAGACCCAGTACTTC.

This clonotype appeared a few times. The gene calls are TRBV10-3 and TRBJ2-1; 15 positions agree with TRBD2. V lost 2 bases, J lost 6 bases, and 2 bases stayed unmatched. Germline values: CDR1 ENHRY, CDR2 SYGVKD. CDR3 size: 16 residues. CDR3 DNA sequence: TGTGCCATCAGTGAGGCGGGACTAGCGGGGGGCAATGAGCAGTTCTTC. Translation: CAISEAGLAGGNEQFF.

This clonotype has ten or more counts. This sequence joins TRBV7-2 and TRBJ1-1, with D maybe TRBD1 (6 bases). Germline CDR1 and CDR2: SGHTA and FQGNSA. The V end was cut by 0 bases, the J end by 3 bases, with 11 bases between. This CDR3 spans 15 amino acids. CDR3 protein: CASSLARRGDTEAFF. CDR3 DNA sequence: TGTGCCAGCAGCTTAGCGCGCAGGGGCGACACTGAAGCTTTCTTT.

V is TRBV20-1 and J is TRBJ2-1; D is perhaps TRBD1 (6 bases). The CDR3 runs 15 residues. V dropped 0 bases and J dropped 7 bases, with 16 bases sitting between them. CDR1 DFQATT and CDR2 SNEGSKA come from the germline V gene (reference sequence). For the CDR3, the DNA is TGCAGTGCTAGAGATACAGGGAGAGGTTGGAATGAGCAGTTCTTC. Translation gives CSARDTGRGWNEQFF.

This clonotype was counted a few times. This rearrangement joins TRBV6-6 to TRBJ1-1, with 8 positions matching TRBD1. CDR1 is MNHNY, CDR2 SVGAGI, per germline (reference sequence). This CDR3 has 11 residues. V lost 10 bases and J lost 13; bases outside the gene matches: 11. The CDR3 here is CATTATGGGFF. The DNA for the CDR3 is TGTGCCACGACTGCTACAGGGGGAGGTTTCTTT.

As for this clonotype: As the CDR3 is not closed by the conserved phenylalanine or tryptophan, this likely results from a read error. The genes are TRBV7-3 and TRBJ2-1; TRBD2 might be the D (7 bases). CDR1 and CDR2 from the germline V gene are SGHTA and FQGTGA. The CDR3 length is 19 residues. V lost 1 base and J lost 2, with 21 bases in between. The CDR3 DNA follows: TGTGCCAGCAGCTTAATTTCTGGGGGGGGGGCAAGTACCTACAATGAGCAGTTCTTA. This codes for CASSLISGGGASTYNEQFL.

This clonotype has more than one count but fewer than ten. The V call is TRBV7-6, the J call TRBJ2-2; D unclear. This CDR3 has 16 residues. V shed 0 bases and J shed 5 bases, with 13 bases lying between them. Germline assignment: CDR1 SGHVS and CDR2 FNYEAQ. The CDR3 loop is CASSLAGATETGELFF. CDR3 DNA: TGTGCCAGCAGCTTAGCCGGCGCCACGGAGACCGGGGAGCTGTTTTTT.

This clonotype was picked up many times. The chain employs TRBV6-1 and TRBJ1-5; tentative D call: TRBD1 (6 bases). Trimming left V 6 bases short and J 4 bases short, with 10 bases between. CDR1 and CDR2 (germline): MNHNS, SASEGT. The CDR3 extends over 13 amino acids. The CDR3 protein is CASRKGVNQPQHF. The CDR3 bases are TGTGCCAGCAGAAAGGGGGTGAATCAGCCCCAGCATTTT.

This sequence joins TRBV10-3 and TRBJ1-5; 7 positions match TRBD1. This CDR3 has 15 residues. The V gene's germline CDR1 is ENHRY and CDR2 SYGVKD. J lost 3 bases, V lost 3 bases, and 5 bases had no gene match. In DNA form, the CDR3 reads TGTGCCATCAGTGACGGCAGGGGGAACAATCAGCCCCAGCATTTT. As protein: CAISDGRGNNQPQHF.

The V call is TRBV27, the J call TRBJ1-6; D gene unclear. Germline loops: CDR1 MNHEY, CDR2 SMNVEV (reference sequence). The CDR3 sequence is 16 residues long. V was pared by 2 bases and J by 10 bases, with 18 bases between. CDR3 DNA sequence: TGTGCCAGCAGTTTAGGAGTCCGGGGAGTCAGCTCACCCCTCCACTTT. Residues: CASSLGVRGVSSPLHF.

There are a few counts of this clonotype. The chain is built from TRBV7-9 and TRBJ2-3; D is undetermined. Germline loops: CDR1 SEHNR, CDR2 FQNEAQ (reference sequence). V was cut by 3 bases and J by 11 bases, with 15 bases left in between. There are 13 residues in the CDR3. The CDR3 nucleotides read TGTGCCAGCAGCTTTCAGGCGTCGATGGGGCAGTATTTT. It specifies CASSFQASMGQYF.

The chain recombines TRBV2 with TRBJ1-4, with 9 bases matching TRBD1. CDR3 size: 14 residues. CDR1 is SNHLY and CDR2 is FYNNEI in the germline V gene. V was clipped by 7 bases and J by 6 bases; unmatched bases: 6. This CDR3 is CASKKRTGDEKLFF. CDR3 coding DNA: TGTGCCAGCAAAAAAAGGACAGGGGATGAAAAACTGTTTTTT.